The subject of this entry is one TCR beta chain. The antigen this receptor binds is unknown. Base-call qualities are not available, and no considerably larger clone is one nucleotide away. The source of the sample is a study of cytomegalovirus exposure and HLA in healthy donors (TCRdb year 2017). Concerning the study at large: According to an earlier analysis of 587 of the donors, about 190 million T cells yielded some 120 million unique TCR beta sequences and about 300 Gb of sequence data. Of the roughly 410 genotyped donors, roughly 80% were placed in the genetic ancestry cluster associated with self-reported Caucasian donors. The study aimed to test whether signatures of past pathogen exposure could be identified by cataloging public T cell receptors. An early release covering some 640 HLA-typed donors comprised approximately 290 gigabases of sequencing data and around 80 million unique TCR sequences. Besides the first cohort of around 700 subjects, a separate validation cohort made up of around 120 different subjects was used. HLA typing included class I and class II loci at four-digit resolution. All discovery cohort repertoires had been generated using a single sequencing platform. A handful of DR-DQ haplotypes were handled as single units for association and clustering because linkage in the cohort was strong. Donor age, sex, ethnicity and CMV serostatus were compiled together with the repertoire data. Among roughly 400 genotyped donors of the cohort, an average of approximately 240,000 unique TCR beta nucleotide sequences were sequenced per donor, roughly 20% of them non-productive. In the later analysis, no new phenotypic data were used to find candidate immune exposures; instead, reliance was placed on TCR beta sequences and their occurrence across donors. A later genetic analysis took genome-wide SNP genotypes for about 65% of the 666 donors and used that subset as a discovery cohort. To predict cytomegalovirus infection status, the study combined high-throughput TCR immunosequencing, statistical association of individual TCRs with disease status, and machine learning. The number of donors typed differed by locus, with roughly 629-640 for A, B, C, DRB1 and DQB1, 522 for DQA1, 600 to 610 for DPA1, and some 450 for DPB1. The T cell repertoires of around 670 subjects were profiled by immunosequencing and related to cytomegalovirus serostatus. To study patterns of TCR occurrence, a later analysis re-analyzed previously published TCR beta repertoires from 650 to 750 donors and added high-resolution HLA genotyping. In an earlier analysis of 500 to 650 of the donors, high-throughput TCR beta sequencing was used to judge whether each TCR beta V gene segment behaved as functional or pseudogenic. The research as a whole found: Immune exposure information for the cohort was limited to CMV serostatus. The study listed 164 TCR beta chains as associated with cytomegalovirus. In a later analysis, the rate of TCR association differed among HLA loci, with DRB1 alleles having the most associated TCRs and HLA-C alleles having the fewest. It was suggested by the authors that the approach could potentially be generalized to other disease states and immunological phenotypes. The classifier was reported to diagnose cytomegalovirus status with high specificity and sensitivity in both the original cohort and the validation cohort. Several of the top co-occurrence clusters appeared to be linked to parvovirus B19, influenza, CMV and Epstein-Barr virus, according to a later analysis. In a later genetic analysis, a missense DCLRE1C variant was associated with V-gene and J-gene trimming of TCR beta chains, and the association was replicated in an independent cohort. In this cohort, only TCR beta chains were sequenced, and detectable features were limited by the absence of alpha or paired-chain data. Because the 87-base-pair reads could not distinguish some IMGT-functional V segments, including TRBV6-2 and TRBV6-3, those segments were excluded. The sequencing pipeline was judged likely to have produced a cluster of highly shared sequence variants as a technical artifact. In a later analysis, some 18,000 TCR beta sequences were associated with specific HLA alleles at a false discovery rate of 0.05. In a later genetic analysis, fewer N-insertions in productive TCRs were reported among donors in an Asian-associated ancestry cluster than the roughly 640-donor mean. In vitro tests confirmed that a few of the cytomegalovirus-associated TCR beta chains recognize cytomegalovirus antigens. Strong co-occurrence of HLA alleles, especially DR and DQ, made assigning TCR associations to individual alleles difficult. Compared with equally common non-associated chains, HLA-associated TCR beta chains in a later analysis were more clonally expanded and had lower generation probabilities. Correlated functional status among segregating V segments might reflect linkage disequilibrium, but an unknown experimental factor could not be ruled out. Sequencing depth was assumed to be roughly uniform across donors in the presence/absence analyses, though that assumption may not hold. Most TCR sequences were seen in very few donors, while some public TCRs were found in many individuals. Because counts were too low, some 17 rarely observed V segments, including chromosome 9 orphons, were excluded from the earlier analysis of some 590 of the donors. Because some donors lacked HLA typing at each locus, the association tests relied only on the typed subset. A further reported finding was that TCR beta sequences accurately predicted the HLA-A and HLA-B alleles for most subjects in the first cohort. Most CMV-associated TCR beta chains appeared to be HLA-restricted in a later analysis, and the HLA associations seemed to be driven largely by CMV exposure. In an earlier analysis of around 600 of the donors, most TCR beta V segments appeared in productive rearrangements about 87% or about 30% of the time, broadly matching IMGT annotations.

Library construction relied on the immunoSEQ multiplex PCR assay. For the multiplex PCR, a mixture combining 60 forward primers for TCR Vbeta segments and 13 reverse primers for TCR Jbeta segments was used. The CDR3 region of rearranged TCR beta genes was amplified from genomic DNA with a multiplex PCR assay. On the Illumina HiSeq System, the amplified TCR beta libraries were sequenced as 87-base-pair reads. The study's processing was this. In a later analysis, tens of millions of unique TCR beta chains were counted across the 500 to 850 repertoires, and approximately 9.9 million of these chains were shared by at least two donors. Raw reads were error-corrected and collapsed into unique sequences with a nearest-neighbor algorithm that merged closely related sequences to remove PCR and sequencing errors. V, D and J gene segments were assigned by aligning CDR3 sequences to IMGT reference sequences. Each retained sequence needed at least a six-nucleotide match to both a V gene segment and a J gene segment. Rearrangements were classified as productive when the CDR3 lacked stop codons and remained in frame with V and J, and all other rearrangements were classified as non-productive. Following IMGT convention, CDR3 was defined as the stretch from the second conserved V-encoded cysteine to the conserved J-encoded phenylalanine. The earlier analysis of some 550 of the donors excluded any sequence lacking an unambiguous match to a single V gene segment. An earlier analysis of some 500 of the donors classified V segments as functional when productive rearrangements were above 56.7% and as segregating when the standard deviation between donors was above 5%. A statistical classification framework was built for diagnosing cytomegalovirus status from the catalog of TCR beta chain sequences. V and J gene assignment, in a later analysis, came from comparing TCR nucleotide sequences with IMGT/GENE-DB human TR gene sequences. Using the TCRdist pipeline, a later analysis assigned CDR3 sequences along with most-parsimonious VDJ recombination scenarios. A later analysis defined each TCR beta chain by its CDR3 amino acid sequence plus V-gene family, and excluded reads lacking a unique V-gene family. A later analysis removed 592 highly shared, low-generation-probability nucleotide sequences to deal with suspected cross-contamination and a sequencing artifact. In a later analysis, a clonal expansion index for each public chain was calculated from normalized within-repertoire ranks of inferred template counts. A later analysis computed generation probabilities with a VDJ recombination model fitted to out-of-frame rearrangements, and checked the results against IGoR. Hypergeometric tests were used in a later analysis to score TCR-TCR, TCR-HLA and TCR-CMV co-occurrence, with a repertoire-size bias correction applied to the TCR pairs. In a later analysis, false discovery rates were estimated by permuting HLA or CMV assignments 20 times. In a later analysis, co-occurring TCRs were grouped using DBSCAN, and TCRdist sequence similarity was added for clustering within HLA-allele-positive subsets. Repertoires with fewer than 30,000 or more than 120,000 public chains were left out of co-occurrence clustering, as were several repertoires with anomalous nucleotide sharing. TCRdb limited this immuneACCESS table to in-frame rearrangements with V and J called. A share of clones is missing; checked studies link under half to unresolved V genes, and the rest is unexplained. V and J calls and clone size are those listed in that table; D and trimming were worked out from the DNA. The sample data list about 160,000 clones, and 65% to 85% of these were observed just once. The ten biggest clones cover roughly 6.3% of the sample.

In total, more than 500 healthy bone marrow donors made up the cohort. Cohort members were all nominally healthy when sampled, although unrecorded immune exposures were likely present. The donor tested CMV seropositive and was one of the 289 seropositive cohort members. A peripheral blood sample was provided by each donor, and peripheral blood mononuclear cells were used for TCR beta sequencing. The Qiagen DNeasy Blood Extraction Kit was used to extract genomic DNA from the blood cell samples. The junction carries 11 bases between V and J, which are trimmed by 3 bases and 0 bases respectively. CDR1 and CDR2 are drawn from the germline V gene: MDHEN, SYDVKM. The CDR3 goes from the cysteine to the phenylalanine over 15 residues. Of the read, only the CDR3 DNA is kept; its 45 bases are in frame from base 1.

This TCR derives from a male donor in good health and CMV-seropositive. The chain employs TRBV28 and TRBJ1-1, and the D gene may be TRBD1, 5 bases matching. Sequencing was performed on PBMCs. The DNA is TGTGCCAGCAGTTTTGGGTGGGGCATGAACACTGAAGCTTTCTTT. Its protein is CASSFGWGMNTEAFF.